This T cell receptor (beta chain) was sequenced during a study of cytomegalovirus exposure and HLA in healthy donors. The study's findings and limits: In the roughly 120 validation repertoires, a later analysis found that first-cohort TCR clusters tended to co-occur.

Germline values: CDR1 SEHNR, CDR2 FQNEAQ (reference sequence). The V and J ends lost 1 base and 4 bases, in that order; junction bases with no gene match: 11. The CDR3 has 17 amino acids. Notes on this clone: Its antigen is undetermined.

The protocol was immunoSEQ multiplex PCR, while the TCRdb copy is restricted to in-frame clones and leaves out a portion. Here the sample spans some 60,000 clones, 90% to 97% being singletons. Specimen: PBMCs. The gene calls are TRBV7-9 and TRBJ1-1; 8 bases are shared with TRBD1. The source is a man between 18 and 29 years old in good health and CMV-seronegative. For the CDR3, the DNA is TGTGCCAGCAGCTTAGGCGACAGGGGCCTCAAGGGCACTGAAGCTTTCTTT. This sequence encodes CASSLGDRGLKGTEAFF.